These 13 T cell receptor beta chains share one sample of origin, sequenced in a study of T cells in Graves' hyperthyroidism and ophthalmopathy. Researchers amplified the TCR beta CDR3 regions from RNA transcripts. When the TCR CDR3 underwent first-round RT-PCR, the HTBI primer set was used. TCRdb reprocessed the multiplex PCR reads via MiXCR and lists one record per CDR3 protein. This sample has some 600,000 distinct CDR3 sequences; about 14% occur once, and the top ten carry about 5.8%. Sample: blood. These receptors all stem from a woman in her twenties or thirties with Graves' hyperthyroidism that later progressed to Graves' ophthalmopathy.

This clonotype showed up just a few times. The rearrangement joins TRBV27 to TRBJ1-2, with D unresolved. Trimming shortened V by 0 bases and J by 10 bases, and 12 bases separated the two germline ends. The germline V gene has CDR1 MNHEY and CDR2 SMNVEV (reference sequence). The CDR3 is 13 residues long. The CDR3 DNA follows: TGTGCCAGCAGTTTATCGGGTGGCTTTGACTACACCTTC. Residues: CASSLSGGFDYTF.

This clonotype was seen ten or more times. This chain connects TRBV20-1 to TRBJ1-1; no reliable D call. The CDR3 is 14 residues long. Deletions cut 6 bases from V and 5 bases from J, with 19 bases between. Germline-derived CDR1 and CDR2 are DFQATT and SNEGSKA (reference sequence). The chain's CDR3 is CSAIRDPAGTEAFF. Written as DNA, the CDR3 is TGCAGTGCCATAAGGGATCCCGCGGGGACTGAAGCTTTCTTT.

This clonotype was recorded many times. V is TRBV29-1 and J is TRBJ2-7; possible D gene TRBD2, 6 bases. The CDR3 runs to 12 residues. Germline V gene lookup returns CDR1 SQVTM and CDR2 ANQGSEA. V lost 7 bases to trimming and J lost 3 bases, with 13 bases between them. The CDR3 sequence is CSAGIGGYEQYF. For the CDR3, the DNA is TGCAGCGCCGGAATCGGGGGCTACGAGCAGTACTTC.

In its sample, this clonotype was seen many times. The CDR3 is CSVGGVTELPYEQYF. In DNA, the CDR3 is TGCAGCGTTGGGGGGGTGACAGAACTTCCCTACGAGCAGTACTTC. The chain uses TRBV29-1 and TRBJ2-7, with D tentatively TRBD2 (6 bases). V lost 4 bases, J lost 2 bases, and 18 bases lay in between. This CDR3 is 15 amino acids long. Germline V lookup: CDR1 SQVTM, CDR2 ANQGSEA.

This clonotype was recorded at least ten times. This rearrangement joins TRBV29-1 to TRBJ1-3; TRBD1 matches 7 bases. The CDR3 runs 14 residues. From germline, CDR1 is SQVTM and CDR2 ANQGSEA. Unmatched junction bases numbered 6, after V lost 5 bases and J lost 2 bases. The CDR3 nucleotides are TGCAGCGTTCGGACAGGTCCCCCTGGAAACACCATATATTTT. Residues: CSVRTGPPGNTIYF.

This clonotype was detected ten times or more. The genes are TRBV20-1 and TRBJ2-3; 8 nucleotides match TRBD2. J lost 5 bases, V lost 5 bases, and 12 bases had no gene match. The germline gives CDR1 DFQATT, CDR2 SNEGSKA (reference sequence). The CDR3 loop spans 15 amino acids. CDR3 residues: CSASVAGRAGDTQYF. The CDR3, as DNA: TGCAGTGCTTCCGTAGCGGGGAGGGCCGGAGATACGCAGTATTTT.

This clonotype was picked up many times. This CDR3 is CASSSALVEVNTEAFF. The DNA for the CDR3 is TGTGCCAGCAGCTCCGCTCTCGTCGAGGTGAACACTGAAGCTTTCTTT. This chain links TRBV7-3 with TRBJ1-1; D gene uncertain. CDR3 length: 16 amino acids. The germline V gene encodes CDR1 SGHTA and CDR2 FQGTGA. Trimming took 4 bases from V and 0 from J, leaving 15 bases between them. The variable domain in full, completed from reference TRBV7-3 and TRBJ1-1, reads GAGVSQTPSNKVTEKGKYVELRCDPISGHTALYWYRQSLGQGPEFLIYFQGTGAADDSGLPNDRFFAVRPEGSVSTLKIQRTERGDSAVYLCASSSALVEVNTEAFFGQGTRLTVV.

The V call is TRBV4-1, the J call TRBJ2-7; 13 nucleotides line up with TRBD2. Trimming cost V 4 bases and J 3 bases; bases outside gene matches: 3. Germline V lookup: CDR1 MGHRA, CDR2 YSYEKL. The CDR3 spans 15 residues. CDR3 in DNA: TGCGCCAGCAGCCGACTAGCGGGGGGCCTCTACGAGCAGTACTTC. Amino acid sequence: CASSRLAGGLYEQYF.

This clonotype was seen repeatedly, ten times or more. The rearrangement joins TRBV7-2 to TRBJ2-5; D may correspond to TRBD1 or TRBD2 (5 bases each). The length of the CDR3 is 13 residues. Trimming left V 5 bases short and J 2 bases short, with 9 bases between. Germline V CDR1 and CDR2: SGHTA, FQGNSA. The CDR3 sequence is CASSKGRQETQYF. The CDR3 DNA sequence: TGTGCCAGCAGCAAGGGACGGCAAGAGACCCAGTACTTC.

This clonotype came up a few times. The chain links TRBV3-1 to TRBJ2-7; 11 bases are a match to TRBD2. Trimming at V came to 2 bases and at J to 2 bases, leaving 11 bases not matched to a gene. Germline V gives CDR1 LGHDT, CDR2 YNNKEL (reference sequence). CDR3 length: 18 amino acids. The CDR3, as DNA: TGTGCCAGCAGCCAATTGTCCGGGACTAGCGGTACTACCTACGAGCAGTACTTC. As protein: CASSQLSGTSGTTYEQYF.

This clonotype was counted a few times. The CDR3 sequence: CASSPYRGLVDTIYF. DNA for the CDR3: TGTGCCAGCAGCCCCTACAGGGGGCTTGTAGACACCATATATTTT. The chain combines TRBV7-2 with TRBJ1-3; 9 nucleotides line up with TRBD1. The CDR3 extends over 15 amino acids. The trim removed 5 bases at V and 8 bases at J, leaving 10 bases unmatched. Germline V lookup: CDR1 SGHTA, CDR2 FQGNSA.

This clonotype has more than one count but fewer than ten. The chain combines TRBV9 with TRBJ1-1, with 12 bases lining up with TRBD1. The CDR3 has 16 residues. Trimming took 3 bases from V and 4 from J; bases not matched to a gene: 7. Germline V CDR1 and CDR2: SGDLS, YYNGEE. The CDR3 reads CASSGAGTGGFTEAFF. The DNA for the CDR3 is TGTGCCAGCAGCGGGGCCGGGACAGGGGGCTTCACTGAAGCTTTCTTT.

The rearrangement joins TRBV20-1 to TRBJ2-2; no definite D call. The CDR3 consists of 13 residues. With 0 bases removed from V and 5 bases from J, the gap between germline ends came to 7 bases. CDR1 is DFQATT, CDR2 SNEGSKA, per germline (reference sequence). The CDR3 here is CSARDVGTGELFF. The DNA for the CDR3 is TGCAGTGCTAGAGATGTGGGGACCGGGGAGCTGTTTTTT.